This T cell receptor beta chain appears in the sequencing data of a study of CD8 T cells in ankylosing spondylitis. Making the TCR beta libraries involved quantitative 5'-RACE with molecular barcodes. TCRdb fed the 5' RACE reads into MiXCR, producing one record per CDR3 protein. The data contain some 100,000 distinct CDR3 sequences, about 8.1% of them seen just once; the ten biggest clones take up under 35%. This clonotype appeared many times. Its antigen is still unknown. General observations from the study: It appeared that ankylosing spondylitis blood was characterized by a TCR beta motif of fewer than ten highly homologous variants.

The receptor was derived from a male donor with ankylosing spondylitis. What was sequenced was blood, either unsorted or a sorted T cell fraction (not recorded which).

CDR3 sequence (DNA): TGCAGCGTTGGGACATCTAACTATGGCTACACCTTC. The encoded protein is CSVGTSNYGYTF. V and J are TRBV29-1 and TRBJ1-2, with D maybe TRBD1 (5 bases). The CDR3 is 12 amino acids. Germline values: CDR1 SQVTM, CDR2 ANQGSEA. The ends were cut back, 4 bases at V and 0 bases at J, with 6 bases in the middle.